These T cell receptor beta chains were read from a single sample in a study of cytomegalovirus exposure and HLA in healthy donors. Sequenced by immunoSEQ multiplex PCR; TCRdb stores in-frame clones only, minus some. The repertoire has about 280,000 clones, approximately 88% of them found once; the top ten carry 0.92%. Input material: PBMCs. The receptors here all came from a woman aged 18-29 years in good health and CMV-seronegative. CDR3s include the opening cysteine and the closing phenylalanine or tryptophan. The D gene is left open where the match is weak. A clone size is listed for some rows: how often the clone was seen (once, few, many), or a class if it is expanded.

>TRBD1|once|TRBV7-6|TRBJ1-1
CASSSEATGGPTEAFF
TGTGCCAGCAGCTCCGAAGCTACAGGGGGGCCCACTGAAGCTTTCTTT
>.|.|TRBV5-1|TRBJ1-1
CASSPGGGPLNTEAFF
TGCGCCAGCAGCCCGGGAGGGGGACCCTTGAACACTGAAGCTTTCTTT
>.|.|TRBV29-1|TRBJ1-2
CSVETDNYGYTF
TGCAGCGTGGAAACAGATAACTATGGCTACACCTTC
>TRBD2|.|TRBV5-1|TRBJ2-7
CASSLTLAGGPNYEQYF
TGCGCCAGCAGCTTGACGTTAGCGGGAGGCCCAAATTACGAGCAGTACTTC
>.|.|TRBV28|TRBJ1-5
CASSLGGWFNQPQHF
TGTGCCAGCAGTCTCGGGGGTTGGTTCAATCAGCCCCAGCATTTT
>.|.|TRBV9|TRBJ2-1
CASSPRVSGQYNEQFF
TGTGCCAGCAGCCCTAGGGTAAGCGGGCAGTACAATGAGCAGTTCTTC
>TRBD2|.|TRBV5-1|TRBJ2-5
CASSSGLVQETQYF
TGCGCCAGCAGCTCCGGACTAGTACAAGAGACCCAGTACTTC
>TRBD1|.|TRBV9|TRBJ2-7
CASSADRVPYEQYF
TGTGCCAGCAGCGCCGACAGGGTCCCATACGAGCAGTACTTC
>TRBD1|.|TRBV5-1|TRBJ2-2
CASKGQGGTGELFF
TGCGCCAGTAAAGGACAGGGGGGGACCGGGGAGCTGTTTTTT
>TRBD2|.|TRBV9|TRBJ2-1
CASSARLAGVFNEQFF
TGTGCCAGCAGCGCAAGACTAGCGGGAGTCTTCAATGAGCAGTTCTTC
>TRBD2|.|TRBV11-2|TRBJ2-1
CASSRDAGTSGTGEQFF
TGTGCCAGCAGCCGTGACGCCGGGACTAGCGGGACGGGTGAGCAGTTCTTC
>.|once|TRBV7-6|TRBJ2-1
CASSLEGPSRQHEQFF
TGTGCCAGCAGCTTAGAGGGGCCGTCTAGACAACATGAGCAGTTCTTC
>.|.|TRBV20-1|TRBJ2-7
CSASLGEQYF
TGCAGTGCCAGCCTCGGGGAGCAGTACTTC
>TRBD1|.|TRBV6-1|TRBJ1-3
CASSEGTGASGNTIYF
TGTGCCAGCAGTGAGGGGACAGGGGCCTCTGGAAACACCATATATTTT
>.|.|TRBV28|TRBJ2-5
CASSLSSGATQETQYF
TGTGCCAGCAGTTTAAGTAGCGGAGCTACCCAAGAGACCCAGTACTTC
>TRBD2|.|TRBV9|TRBJ2-3
CASSVGAGHAIDTQYF
TGTGCCAGCAGCGTAGGAGCGGGGCACGCGATCGATACGCAGTATTTT
>.|.|TRBV11-2|TRBJ2-7
CASSLKSRGQIYEQYF
TGTGCCAGCAGCTTAAAATCCCGCGGACAGATCTACGAGCAGTACTTC
>.|.|TRBV5-4|TRBJ2-7
CASTTPGRPEAQYF
TGTGCCAGCACCACCCCGGGGAGACCCGAAGCGCAGTACTTC
>TRBD1|.|TRBV2|TRBJ2-7
CASRTTRGRSYEQYF
TGTGCCAGCAGGACGACCAGGGGGCGGTCCTACGAGCAGTACTTC
>TRBD1|.|TRBV28|TRBJ2-7
CASSLFTGGFYEQYF
TGTGCCAGCAGTTTGTTTACAGGGGGCTTCTACGAGCAGTACTTC
>.|.|TRBV28|TRBJ1-2
CASSLMLRPGDGYTF
TGTGCCAGCAGTTTGATGCTAAGACCCGGGGATGGCTACACCTTC
>.|once|TRBV25-1|TRBJ1-4
CASSEYTGGLGEKLFF
TGTGCCAGCAGTGAATATACGGGGGGTTTGGGGGAAAAACTGTTTTTT
>TRBD1|.|TRBV28|TRBJ2-3
CASSLSTGGTGIEDTQYF
TGTGCCAGCAGTTTAAGTACAGGGGGCACGGGCATAGAAGATACGCAGTATTTT
>TRBD1|few|TRBV19|TRBJ1-2
CASTAWTGGEVYTF
TGTGCCAGTACCGCCTGGACAGGGGGCGAGGTGTACACCTTC
>TRBD2|.|TRBV14|TRBJ2-3
CASSLRQGLSTDTQYF
TGTGCCAGCAGCCTCCGGCAGGGACTAAGCACAGATACGCAGTATTTT
>.|once|TRBV14|TRBJ1-1
CASSTHPREAFF
TGTGCCAGCAGCACACACCCCCGAGAAGCTTTCTTT
>.|few|TRBV6-5|TRBJ1-2
CASRILRTNYGYTF
TGTGCCAGCAGGATTCTGCGGACTAACTATGGCTACACCTTC
>.|.|TRBV9|TRBJ2-7
CASSVAPVTYEQYF
TGTGCCAGCAGCGTAGCTCCAGTTACCTACGAGCAGTACTTC
>.|.|TRBV28|TRBJ1-1
CASSLFGGGTEAFF
TGTGCCAGCAGTTTATTTGGGGGAGGGACTGAAGCTTTCTTT
>.|.|TRBV30|TRBJ2-1
CAWSDGGPDEQFF
TGTGCCTGGAGTGATGGCGGTCCCGATGAGCAGTTCTTC
>.|.|TRBV2|TRBJ2-1
CASIPAPYVYNEQFF
TGTGCCAGCATCCCAGCGCCATACGTCTACAATGAGCAGTTCTTC
>.|.|TRBV20-1|TRBJ2-2
CSATETGELFF
TGCAGTGCCACAGAAACCGGGGAGCTGTTTTTT
>TRBD1|.|TRBV5-6|TRBJ1-2
CASSWGQNYGYTF
TGTGCCAGCAGCTGGGGACAGAACTATGGCTACACCTTC
>.|.|TRBV4-3|TRBJ1-1
CASSQLRLTEAFF
TGCGCCAGCAGCCAACTACGCCTTACTGAAGCTTTCTTT
>TRBD1|once|TRBV4-1|TRBJ2-5
CASSRKVSGQDQETQYF
TGCGCCAGCAGCCGAAAAGTATCGGGACAGGACCAAGAGACCCAGTACTTC
>.|.|TRBV6-5|TRBJ1-3
CASSYGTTPNTIYF
TGTGCCAGCAGTTATGGGACAACGCCGAACACCATATATTTT
>.|once|TRBV11-2|TRBJ2-7
CASSLDRREQYF
TGTGCCAGCAGCTTAGATCGGAGGGAGCAGTACTTC
>.|.|TRBV14|TRBJ2-5
CASSHLTRALRETQYF
TGTGCCAGCAGCCACTTGACTCGCGCCCTTAGAGAGACCCAGTACTTC